A single sample gave rise to the 6 T cell receptor beta chains below, sequenced in a study of blood T cell repertoires in COVID-19. TCRdb's copy holds only in-frame clones and misses some; the assay was immunoSEQ multiplex PCR. The sample holds about 270,000 clones, around nine tenths seen once. The sequencing input was peripheral blood. These receptors originate from a woman aged 60-75 years who had recovered from COVID-19.

The V and J genes are TRBV18 and TRBJ1-2; 9 bases align to TRBD1. Trimming at V came to 3 bases and at J to 3 bases, leaving 8 bases not matched to a gene. CDR1 and CDR2 (germline): KGHSH, LQKENI. This CDR3 contains 16 residues. The CDR3 DNA is TGTGCCAGCTCACCTCCCCCCACAGGGGGCGACTATGGCTACACCTTC. Protein: CASSPPPTGGDYGYTF. The whole variable domain, filled in from reference TRBV18 and TRBJ1-2, reads NAGVMQNPRHLVRRRGQEARLRCSPMKGHSHVYWYRQLPEEGLKFMVYLQKENIIDESGMPKERFSAEFPKEGPSILRIQQVVRGDSAAYFCASSPPPTGGDYGYTFGSGTRLTVV.

V usage is TRBV6-5 and J usage is TRBJ2-2, with D perhaps TRBD1 (5 bases). The CDR3 is 15 amino acids. The V gene's germline CDR1 is MNHEY and CDR2 SVGAGI. With 6 bases removed from V and 6 bases from J, the gap between germline ends came to 17 bases. CDR3 nucleotides: TGTGCCAGCAGATCTGTATTCAGGGTCGCCGGGGAGCTGTTTTTT. This translates into CASRSVFRVAGELFF.

The rearrangement joins TRBV15 to TRBJ1-1, with D uncertain. Germline V gene data show CDR1 as LNHNV and CDR2 as YYDKDF (reference sequence). The CDR3 covers 15 residues. V lost 0 bases to trimming and J lost 1 base, with 9 bases between them. CDR3 protein: CATSRDSQRNTEAFF. CDR3 nucleotide sequence: TGTGCCACCAGCAGAGATTCACAGAGGAACACTGAAGCTTTCTTT.

V gene TRBV2 combines with J gene TRBJ2-6, with D possibly matching TRBD1 (6 bases). The CDR3 covers 17 residues. V lost 10 bases and J 0 bases, leaving 19 bases between the germline ends. Germline lookup yields CDR1 SNHLY and CDR2 FYNNEI. The CDR3: CANLMGAPNSGANVLTF. DNA of the CDR3: TGTGCCAACCTCATGGGGGCTCCCAACTCTGGGGCCAACGTCCTGACTTTC.

The chain employs TRBV27 and TRBJ1-5; TRBD1 is a possible D gene (5 bases). V lost 7 bases, J lost 1 base, and 17 bases lay in between. The CDR3 is 16 amino acids. Per the germline V gene, CDR1 is MNHEY and CDR2 is SMNVEV (reference sequence). CDR3 amino acids: CASTSLGGRSNQPQHF. CDR3 nucleotides: TGTGCCAGCACCTCCCTCGGGGGAAGAAGCAATCAGCCCCAGCATTTT.

In its sample, this clone was seen once. The rearrangement uses TRBV27 and TRBJ2-1; the D is unclear. The CDR3 covers 16 residues. From germline, CDR1 is MNHEY and CDR2 SMNVEV (reference sequence). V was trimmed by 5 bases and J by 0 bases, leaving 14 bases between them. CDR3 sequence reads: CASSLLAQSSYNEQFF. The CDR3 region has the DNA TGTGCCAGCAGTCTCTTAGCCCAGAGCTCCTACAATGAGCAGTTCTTC.